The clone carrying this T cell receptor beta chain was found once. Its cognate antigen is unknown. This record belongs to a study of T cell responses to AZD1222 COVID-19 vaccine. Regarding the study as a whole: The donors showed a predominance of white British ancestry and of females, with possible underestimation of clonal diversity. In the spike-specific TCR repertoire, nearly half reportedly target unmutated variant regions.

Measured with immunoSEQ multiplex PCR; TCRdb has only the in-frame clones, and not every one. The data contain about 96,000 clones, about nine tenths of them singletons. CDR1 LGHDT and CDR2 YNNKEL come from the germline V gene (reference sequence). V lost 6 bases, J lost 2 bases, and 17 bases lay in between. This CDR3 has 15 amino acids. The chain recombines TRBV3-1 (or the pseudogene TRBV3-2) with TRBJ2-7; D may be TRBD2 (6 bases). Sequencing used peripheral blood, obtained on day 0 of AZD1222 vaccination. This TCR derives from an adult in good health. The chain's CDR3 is CASSPKAGPAYEQYF. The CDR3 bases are TGTGCCAGCAGTCCGAAGGCGGGACCGGCCTACGAGCAGTACTTC.